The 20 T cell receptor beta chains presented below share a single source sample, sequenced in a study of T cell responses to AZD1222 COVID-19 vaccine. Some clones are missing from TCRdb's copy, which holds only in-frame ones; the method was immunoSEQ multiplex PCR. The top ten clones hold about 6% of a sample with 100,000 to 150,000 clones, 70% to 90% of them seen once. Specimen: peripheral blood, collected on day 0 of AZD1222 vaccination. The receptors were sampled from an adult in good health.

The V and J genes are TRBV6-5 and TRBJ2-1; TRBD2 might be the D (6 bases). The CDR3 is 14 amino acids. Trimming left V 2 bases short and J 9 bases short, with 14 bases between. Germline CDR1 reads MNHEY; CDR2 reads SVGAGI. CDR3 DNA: TGTGCCAGCAGTTACGGAGGGGCCGGGGGTGAGCAGTTCTTC. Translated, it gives CASSYGGAGGEQFF.

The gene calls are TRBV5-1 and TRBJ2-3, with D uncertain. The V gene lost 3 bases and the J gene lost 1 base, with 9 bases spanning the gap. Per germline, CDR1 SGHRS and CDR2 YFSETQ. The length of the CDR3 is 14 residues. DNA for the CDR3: TGCGCCAGCAGCTCGGTGGGCGGCACAGATACGCAGTATTTT. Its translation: CASSSVGGTDTQYF.

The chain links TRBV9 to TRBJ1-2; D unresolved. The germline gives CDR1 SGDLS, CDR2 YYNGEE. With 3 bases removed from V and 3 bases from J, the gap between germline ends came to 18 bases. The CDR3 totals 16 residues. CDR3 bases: TGTGCCAGCAGCGCTCTAGGACGGCAGCAGGACTATGGCTACACCTTC. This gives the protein CASSALGRQQDYGYTF.

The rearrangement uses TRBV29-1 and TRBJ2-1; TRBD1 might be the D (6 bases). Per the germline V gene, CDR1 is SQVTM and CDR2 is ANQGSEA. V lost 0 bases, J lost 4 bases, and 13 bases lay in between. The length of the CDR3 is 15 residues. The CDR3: CSVEEGARTYNEQFF. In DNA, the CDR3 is TGCAGCGTTGAAGAGGGGGCCCGAACTTACAATGAGCAGTTCTTC.

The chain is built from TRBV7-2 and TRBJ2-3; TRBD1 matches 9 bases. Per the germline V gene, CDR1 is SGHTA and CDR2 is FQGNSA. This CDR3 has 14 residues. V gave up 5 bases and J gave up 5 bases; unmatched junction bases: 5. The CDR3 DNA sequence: TGTGCCAGCAGCCTAGGACAGGGGTTAGATACGCAGTATTTT. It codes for CASSLGQGLDTQYF.

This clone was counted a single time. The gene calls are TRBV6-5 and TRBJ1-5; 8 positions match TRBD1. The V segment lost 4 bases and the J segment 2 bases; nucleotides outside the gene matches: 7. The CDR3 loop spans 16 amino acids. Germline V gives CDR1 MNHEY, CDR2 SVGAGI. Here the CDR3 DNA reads TGTGCCAGCAGTTTACCCATGGACAGGGGCAATCAGCCCCAGCATTTT. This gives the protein CASSLPMDRGNQPQHF.

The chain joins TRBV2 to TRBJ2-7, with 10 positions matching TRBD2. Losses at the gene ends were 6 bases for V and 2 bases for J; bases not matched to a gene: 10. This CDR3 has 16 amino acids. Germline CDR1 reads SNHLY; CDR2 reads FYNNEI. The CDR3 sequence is CASSGRAGGITYEQYF. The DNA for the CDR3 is TGTGCCAGCAGCGGAAGAGCGGGGGGGATCACCTACGAGCAGTACTTC.

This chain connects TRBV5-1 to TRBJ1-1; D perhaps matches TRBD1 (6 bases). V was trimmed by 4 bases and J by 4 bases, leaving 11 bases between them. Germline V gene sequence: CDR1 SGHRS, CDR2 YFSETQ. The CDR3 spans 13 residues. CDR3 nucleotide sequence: TGCGCCAGCAGCCCACGAGGGGGCACTGAAGCTTTCTTT. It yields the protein CASSPRGGTEAFF.

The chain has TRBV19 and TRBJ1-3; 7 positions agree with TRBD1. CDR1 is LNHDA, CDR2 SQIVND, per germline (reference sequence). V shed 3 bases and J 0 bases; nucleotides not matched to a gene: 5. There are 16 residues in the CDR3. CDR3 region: CASSMDRTSSGNTIYF. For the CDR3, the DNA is TGTGCCAGTAGTATGGACAGGACCAGCTCTGGAAACACCATATATTTT.

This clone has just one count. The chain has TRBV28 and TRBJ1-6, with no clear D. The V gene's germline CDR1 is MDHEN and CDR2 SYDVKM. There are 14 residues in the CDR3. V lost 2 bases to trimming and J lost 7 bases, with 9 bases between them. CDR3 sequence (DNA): TGTGCCAGCAGTTTAAGGCAGAGAAATTCACCCCTCCACTTT. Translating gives CASSLRQRNSPLHF.

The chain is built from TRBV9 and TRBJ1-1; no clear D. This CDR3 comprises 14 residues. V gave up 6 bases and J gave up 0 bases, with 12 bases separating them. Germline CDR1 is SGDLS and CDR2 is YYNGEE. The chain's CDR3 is CASTRDLMNTEAFF. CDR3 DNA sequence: TGTGCCAGCACCCGAGACCTCATGAACACTGAAGCTTTCTTT.

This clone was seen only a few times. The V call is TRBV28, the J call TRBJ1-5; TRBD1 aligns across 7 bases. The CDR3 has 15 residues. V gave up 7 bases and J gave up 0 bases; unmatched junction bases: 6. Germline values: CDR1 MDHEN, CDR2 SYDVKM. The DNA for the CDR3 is TGTGCCAGCATCATACAGGGGTATAGCAATCAGCCCCAGCATTTT. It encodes CASIIQGYSNQPQHF. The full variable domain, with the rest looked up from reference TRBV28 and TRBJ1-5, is DVKVTQSSRYLVKRTGEKVFLECVQDMDHENMFWYRQDPGLGLRLIYFSYDVKMKEKGDIPEGYSVSREKKERFSLILESASTNQTSMYLCASIIQGYSNQPQHFGDGTRLSIL.

The CDR3 coding sequence is TGTGCCAGTCAAGGAAGGGACTACCAAGAGACCCAGTACTTC. It specifies CASQGRDYQETQYF. The chain couples TRBV19 to TRBJ2-5; D might be TRBD2 (6 bases). The CDR3 covers 14 residues. Germline V lookup: CDR1 LNHDA, CDR2 SQIVND (reference sequence). V was cut by 8 bases and J by 0 bases, with 13 bases left in between.

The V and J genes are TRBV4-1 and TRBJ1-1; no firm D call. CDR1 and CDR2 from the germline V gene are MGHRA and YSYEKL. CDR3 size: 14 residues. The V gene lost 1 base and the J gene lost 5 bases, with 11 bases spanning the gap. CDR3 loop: CASSQGALGTEAFF. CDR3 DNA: TGCGCCAGCAGCCAAGGTGCATTGGGGACTGAAGCTTTCTTT.

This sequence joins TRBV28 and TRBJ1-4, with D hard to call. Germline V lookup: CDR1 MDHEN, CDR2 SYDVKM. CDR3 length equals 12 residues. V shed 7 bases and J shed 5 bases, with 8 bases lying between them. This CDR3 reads CASTVGNEKLFF. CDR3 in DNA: TGTGCCAGCACGGTTGGGAATGAAAAACTGTTTTTT.

The CDR3: CASSLGPARPDTQYF. The DNA for the CDR3 is TGTGCCAGCAGCTTAGGCCCGGCCAGGCCCGATACGCAGTATTTT. The chain employs TRBV7-6 and TRBJ2-3; D call uncertain. The CDR3 length is 15 residues. V lost 1 base and J 6 bases, leaving 14 bases between the germline ends. CDR1 is SGHVS and CDR2 is FNYEAQ in the germline V gene.

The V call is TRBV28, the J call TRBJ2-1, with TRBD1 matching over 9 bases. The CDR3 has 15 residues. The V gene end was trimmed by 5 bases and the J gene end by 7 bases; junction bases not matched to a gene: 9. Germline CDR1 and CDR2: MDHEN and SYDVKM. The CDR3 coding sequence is TGTGCCAGCAGTATACTCGACAGGGGGGAGAATGAGCAGTTCTTC. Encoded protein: CASSILDRGENEQFF.

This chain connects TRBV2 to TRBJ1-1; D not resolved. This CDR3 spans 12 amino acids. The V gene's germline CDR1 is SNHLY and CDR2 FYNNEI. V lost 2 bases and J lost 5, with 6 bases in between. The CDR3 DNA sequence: TGTGCCAGCAGTGAACCCCTAACTGAAGCTTTCTTT. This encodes CASSEPLTEAFF.

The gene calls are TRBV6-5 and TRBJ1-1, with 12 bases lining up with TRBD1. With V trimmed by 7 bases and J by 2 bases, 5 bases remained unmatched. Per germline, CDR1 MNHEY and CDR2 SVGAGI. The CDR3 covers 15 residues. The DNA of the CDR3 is TGTGCCAGCACTCCCGGGACAGGGGGCAACACTGAAGCTTTCTTT. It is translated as CASTPGTGGNTEAFF.

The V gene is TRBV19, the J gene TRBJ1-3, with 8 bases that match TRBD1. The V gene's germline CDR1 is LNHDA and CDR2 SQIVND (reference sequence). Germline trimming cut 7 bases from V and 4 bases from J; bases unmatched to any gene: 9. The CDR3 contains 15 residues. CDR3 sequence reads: CASTGQVLSGNTIYF. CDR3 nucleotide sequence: TGTGCCAGTACGGGACAGGTCTTATCAGGAAACACCATATATTTT. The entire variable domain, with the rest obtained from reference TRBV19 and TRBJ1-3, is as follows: DGGITQSPKYLFRKEGQNVTLSCEQNLNHDAMYWYRQDPGQGLRLIYYSQIVNDFQKGDIAEGYSVSREKKESFPLTVTSAQKNPTAFYLCASTGQVLSGNTIYFGEGSWLTVV.